These 27 T cell receptor beta chains were sequenced from one sample in a study of blood T cell repertoires in COVID-19. The table came from immunoSEQ multiplex PCR; TCRdb's copy has only in-frame clones and leaves some out. The sample contains around 250,000 clones, about 80% of which appear only once. Sequenced sample: peripheral blood. All receptors come from a man between 45 and 60 years old with active or convalescent COVID-19.

This clone was seen a few times. V usage is TRBV7-2 and J usage is TRBJ2-3; 7 positions agree with TRBD2. The CDR3 consists of 12 residues. CDR1 SGHTA and CDR2 FQGNSA come from the germline V gene. The trim removed 1 base at V and 10 bases at J, leaving 2 bases unmatched. This CDR3 is CASSLERGAQYF. The CDR3, as DNA: TGTGCCAGCAGCTTAGAACGGGGGGCGCAGTATTTT.

The rearrangement uses TRBV7-8 and TRBJ1-1; D is perhaps TRBD1 (5 bases). From germline, CDR1 is SGHVS and CDR2 FQNEAQ. CDR3 size: 13 residues. Between the trimmed V and J ends, which lost 7 bases and 1 base, there was a span of 10 bases. CDR3 nucleotide sequence: TGTGCCAGCACCTTGGACACGAACACTGAAGCTTTCTTT. Translated: CASTLDTNTEAFF.

This rearrangement joins TRBV6-5 to TRBJ1-4, with TRBD1 as a possible D gene (5 bases). V was shortened by 5 bases and J by 8 bases, with 15 bases between the two germline ends. Germline V gene sequence: CDR1 MNHEY, CDR2 SVGAGI. The CDR3 extends over 14 amino acids. This CDR3 reads CASSTTVTSEKLFF. CDR3 coding DNA: TGTGCCAGCAGTACGACAGTTACCTCGGAAAAACTGTTTTTT.

This chain joins TRBV6-2 or TRBV6-3 and TRBJ2-7, with 7 bases aligning to TRBD1. This CDR3 spans 14 amino acids. Germline V gene lookup returns CDR1 MNHEY and CDR2 SVGEGT. V lost 5 bases to trimming and J lost 2 bases; unmatched junction nucleotides: 6. The CDR3 region has the DNA TGTGCCAGCAGTCCCCAGGGGGTAACCTACGAGCAGTACTTC. Residues: CASSPQGVTYEQYF.

The genes are TRBV24-1 and TRBJ1-1; no firm D call. Germline CDR1 reads KGHDR; CDR2 reads SFDVKD. This CDR3 has 12 residues. Trimming left V 5 bases short and J 10 bases short, with 13 bases between. CDR3 DNA: TGTGCCACCAGTGCCGAAGGCAGGATAGCTTTCTTT. Translating it yields CATSAEGRIAFF.

This clone has a single count. The chain recombines TRBV30 with TRBJ1-5; D is possibly TRBD1 (5 bases). The V end lost 2 bases, the J end lost 5 bases, and 10 bases lay between the germline ends. This CDR3 has 13 amino acids. CDR1 and CDR2 from the germline V gene are GTSNPN and SVGIG (reference sequence). DNA of the CDR3: TGTGCCTGGAGTTTAGGGGAAGATCAGCCCCAGCATTTT. Its protein is CAWSLGEDQPQHF.

As DNA, the CDR3 is TGCGCCAGCAGCTTGGGCAGCTCCTACGAGCAGTACTTC. Translating gives CASSLGSSYEQYF. This chain links TRBV5-1 with TRBJ2-7, with D uncertain. CDR3 size: 13 residues. V gave up 0 bases and J gave up 0 bases, with 4 bases separating them. Germline-derived CDR1 and CDR2 are SGHRS and YFSETQ.

The rearrangement joins TRBV10-3 to TRBJ1-1; the D is unclear. Germline-derived CDR1 and CDR2 are ENHRY and SYGVKD. V was cut by 0 bases and J by 1 base, with 9 bases left in between. The CDR3 is made up of 15 amino acids. The CDR3 reads CAISESTRQNTEAFF. CDR3 coding DNA: TGTGCCATCAGTGAGTCGACAAGACAGAACACTGAAGCTTTCTTT.

The chain couples TRBV6-6 to TRBJ2-7; D possibly corresponds to TRBD2 (5 bases). The V end lost 5 bases, the J end lost 1 base, and 9 bases lay between the germline ends. Germline values: CDR1 MNHNY, CDR2 SVGAGI (reference sequence). The CDR3 extends over 13 amino acids. The CDR3 is CASSDGVSYEQYF. In nucleotides, the CDR3 is TGTGCCAGCAGTGACGGGGTATCCTACGAGCAGTACTTC.

The rearrangement links TRBV6-4 to TRBJ2-2; D not resolved. The V gene's germline CDR1 is MRHNA and CDR2 SNTAGT. The CDR3 length is 12 residues. Trimming left V 0 bases short and J 8 bases short, with 4 bases between. CDR3 residues: CASSDSQGELFF. In nucleotides, the CDR3 is TGTGCCAGCAGTGACTCTCAGGGGGAGCTGTTTTTT.

This rearrangement joins TRBV5-5 to TRBJ1-4; D unclear. V was trimmed by 3 bases and J by 0 bases, leaving 12 bases between them. From germline, CDR1 is SGHKS and CDR2 YYEKEE (reference sequence). CDR3 length: 16 residues. The CDR3 region has the DNA TGTGCCAGCAGCTCGACCGGGAACCCAACTAATGAAAAACTGTTTTTT. Translation gives CASSSTGNPTNEKLFF.

The V call is TRBV11-2, the J call TRBJ2-5, with 8 bases aligning to TRBD2. This CDR3 has 15 amino acids. The V and J ends lost 1 base and 2 bases, in that order; junction bases with no gene match: 3. Per germline, CDR1 SGHAT and CDR2 FQNNGV. The CDR3, as DNA: TGTGCCAGCAGCTTAGGGTTAGCGGGACAAGAGACCCAGTACTTC. Protein sequence: CASSLGLAGQETQYF.

This clone occurred a few times. V gene TRBV7-2 combines with J gene TRBJ2-3; D may be TRBD1 (6 bases). Germline values: CDR1 SGHTA, CDR2 FQGNSA. The ends were cut back, 4 bases at V and 4 bases at J, with 18 bases in the middle. The CDR3 spans 16 residues. The CDR3 DNA reads TGTGCCAGCAGCTCCGGGGTGAGGGGGAGTGCAGATACGCAGTATTTT. Amino acids: CASSSGVRGSADTQYF.

This clone was detected only a few times. V usage is TRBV13 and J usage is TRBJ2-3; the D is unclear. Trimming took 2 bases from V and 0 from J, leaving 3 bases between them. Looked up from germline, CDR1 is PRHDT and CDR2 is FYEKMQ (reference sequence). The length of the CDR3 is 13 residues. CDR3 coding DNA: TGTGCCAGCAGCTTACTAAGCACAGATACGCAGTATTTT. Protein: CASSLLSTDTQYF.

This chain connects TRBV5-5 to TRBJ2-5, with 8 bases aligning to TRBD1. Germline CDR1 is SGHKS and CDR2 is YYEKEE (reference sequence). The CDR3 sequence is 14 residues long. Trimming at V came to 0 bases and at J to 4 bases, leaving 2 bases not matched to a gene. The CDR3, as DNA: TGTGCCAGCAGCTTGGTACAGGGGGGAGAGACCCAGTACTTC. This translates into CASSLVQGGETQYF.

In DNA, the CDR3 is TGTGCCAGCAGGCACGACAGGGGGTGGCCCCTCCACTTT. It specifies CASRHDRGWPLHF. The chain has TRBV2 and TRBJ1-6, with 9 bases fitting TRBD1. The CDR3 has 13 amino acids. Germline assignment: CDR1 SNHLY and CDR2 FYNNEI. V lost 6 bases to trimming and J lost 13 bases; unmatched junction nucleotides: 7. Drawing the rest from reference TRBV2 and TRBJ1-6, the complete variable domain is EPEVTQTPSHQVTQMGQEVILRCVPISNHLYFYWYRQILGQKVEFLVSFYNNEISEKSEIFDDQFSVERPDGSNFTLKIRSTKLEDSAMYFCASRHDRGWPLHFGNGTRLTVT.

The chain uses TRBV5-5 and TRBJ1-1, with 7 nucleotides matching TRBD1. Germline loops: CDR1 SGHKS, CDR2 YYEKEE (reference sequence). V lost 2 bases and J lost 5; bases outside the gene matches: 6. The CDR3 has 14 amino acids. CDR3 sequence (DNA): TGTGCCAGCAGCTTAGTGAGACAGGGTACTGAAGCTTTCTTT. Its translation: CASSLVRQGTEAFF. Combining the CDR3 with reference TRBV5-5 and TRBJ1-1 gives the whole variable domain DAGVTQSPTHLIKTRGQQVTLRCSPISGHKSVSWYQQVLGQGPQFIFQYYEKEERGRGNFPDRFSARQFPNYSSELNVNALLLGDSALYLCASSLVRQGTEAFFGQGTRLTVV.

This clone occurred many times. J is TRBJ1-3 and V is TRBV6-5; D gene ambiguous. Trimming took 6 bases from V and 0 from J, leaving 12 bases between them. The V gene's germline CDR1 is MNHEY and CDR2 SVGAGI. This CDR3 has 15 amino acids. Here the CDR3 reads CASRPNFLSGNTIYF. CDR3 DNA: TGTGCCAGCAGGCCGAACTTCCTCTCTGGAAACACCATATATTTT.

The chain has TRBV2 and TRBJ2-1; TRBD2 might be the D (6 bases). With 4 bases removed from V and 0 bases from J, the gap between germline ends came to 10 bases. Germline assignment: CDR1 SNHLY and CDR2 FYNNEI. This CDR3 comprises 15 residues. The CDR3 loop is CASSGGAGSYNEQFF. CDR3 nucleotides: TGTGCCAGCAGTGGAGGAGCGGGCTCCTACAATGAGCAGTTCTTC.

The genes are TRBV30 and TRBJ2-1; 9 bases align to TRBD1. CDR3 length: 15 residues. Germline CDR1 is GTSNPN and CDR2 is SVGIG (reference sequence). J was trimmed by 6 bases and V by 5 bases; bases with no gene match: 11. The chain's CDR3 is CAWARGGTGRNEQFF. CDR3 DNA: TGTGCCTGGGCCAGGGGGGGGACAGGGCGCAATGAGCAGTTCTTC.

CDR3 nucleotides: TGTGCCACCAGCCACAGAGCTTCTGGAAACACCATATATTTT. Translation: CATSHRASGNTIYF. The chain has TRBV15 and TRBJ1-3; D uncertain. Trimming removed 5 bases from V and 1 base from J, with 9 bases in between. Germline-derived CDR1 and CDR2 are LNHNV and YYDKDF (reference sequence). CDR3 length: 14 residues. Supplemented by reference TRBV15 and TRBJ1-3, the full variable domain reads DAMVIQNPRYQVTQFGKPVTLSCSQTLNHNVMYWYQQKSSQAPKLLFHYYDKDFNNEADTPDNFQSRRPNTSFCFLDIRSPGLGDTAMYLCATSHRASGNTIYFGEGSWLTVV.

The J gene is TRBJ2-3, the V gene TRBV21-1; the table's D gene call, TRBD2, was not cross checked with the DNA. TRBV21-1 is listed as a pseudogene. The CDR3 loop spans 18 amino acids. The DNA for the CDR3 is TGTGCCAGCAGCAAAACGCCTAGCGGGGGGTCCGGCACAGATACGCAGTATTTT. Translated, it gives CASSKTPSGGSGTDTQYF.

This rearrangement joins TRBV15 to TRBJ1-6; the D gene is possibly TRBD1 (5 bases). This CDR3 contains 16 residues. V was trimmed by 1 base and J by 5 bases, leaving 12 bases between them. The germline gives CDR1 LNHNV, CDR2 YYDKDF (reference sequence). The CDR3 DNA sequence: TGTGCCACCAGCAGAGCTGGGCAGGGCCATAATTCACCCCTCCACTTT. Encoded protein: CATSRAGQGHNSPLHF.

The chain recombines TRBV10-3 with TRBJ2-7; 9 bases are shared with TRBD1. In germline, CDR1 is ENHRY, CDR2 SYGVKD. The CDR3 covers 15 residues. After removal of 0 bases from V and 0 bases from J, the junction contained 0 bases not matched to a gene. CDR3 sequence: CAISESDRGSYEQYF. CDR3 DNA sequence: TGTGCCATCAGTGAGTCGGACAGGGGCTCCTACGAGCAGTACTTC.

V gene TRBV5-1 combines with J gene TRBJ2-1, with TRBD1 matching over 8 bases. Germline V gene sequence: CDR1 SGHRS, CDR2 YFSETQ. This CDR3 comprises 14 residues. J gave up 8 bases and V 5 bases, and 9 bases lay outside the gene matches. The CDR3 protein is CASREDRGGDEQFF. In DNA, the CDR3 is TGCGCCAGCAGAGAAGACAGGGGAGGAGATGAGCAGTTCTTC.

V gene TRBV7-3 combines with J gene TRBJ1-1; D is possibly TRBD1 (6 bases). Germline CDR1 SGHTA, CDR2 FQGTGA. This CDR3 has 15 residues. Trimming took off 5 bases at V and 3 bases at J, with 16 bases between the two ends. The DNA of the CDR3 is TGTGCCAGCAGCATCACAGGGCCTTCGGACACTGAAGCTTTCTTT. Translated: CASSITGPSDTEAFF.

This sequence joins TRBV11-2 and TRBJ2-2; D is undetermined. This CDR3 region has 12 residues. V dropped 3 bases and J dropped 6 bases, with 5 bases sitting between them. Germline assignment: CDR1 SGHAT and CDR2 FQNNGV. Here the CDR3 reads CASSFTPGELFF. The DNA of the CDR3 is TGTGCCAGCAGCTTTACACCCGGGGAGCTGTTTTTT.